This T cell receptor beta chain was found in a study of blood T cell repertoires in COVID-19. About the study: From the United States, Italy and Spain came samples of acute and convalescent COVID-19.

Per the original methods: Quantification of nucleated cells was approximated via reference gene primer amplification. Sequencing was performed with immunoSEQ multiplex PCR; in TCRdb, only in-frame clones are kept and a portion is missing. V and J calls and clone size follow that table, whereas D and trimming were derived from the DNA. This table has approximately 140,000 clones, around four fifths appearing once. Sequences were obtained from PBMCs or T cells enriched from blood (not recorded which). This receptor was obtained from a woman between 50 and 59 years old with acute COVID-19.

In DNA form, the CDR3 reads TGCGCCAGCAGCTTGGGCCCCAGCGGGAGGGCCACTCAGAAGTATTTT. This sequence encodes CASSLGPSGRATQKYF. This chain uses TRBV5-1 with TRBJ2-3; 10 bases agree with TRBD2. Unmatched junction bases numbered 14, after V lost 0 bases and J lost 13 bases. Germline V gives CDR1 SGHRS, CDR2 YFSETQ. The CDR3 sequence is 16 residues long.